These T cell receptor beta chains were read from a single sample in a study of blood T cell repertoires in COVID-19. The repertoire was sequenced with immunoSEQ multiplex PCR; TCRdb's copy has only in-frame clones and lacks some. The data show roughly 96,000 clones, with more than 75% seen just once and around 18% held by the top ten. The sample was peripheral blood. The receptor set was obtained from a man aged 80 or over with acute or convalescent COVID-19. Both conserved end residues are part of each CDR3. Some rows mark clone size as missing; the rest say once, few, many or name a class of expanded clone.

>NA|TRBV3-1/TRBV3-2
CASSLNRVSYEQYF
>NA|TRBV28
CASSYRTGVSPLHF
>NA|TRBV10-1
CASSGGGGAVINEQFF
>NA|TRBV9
CASSPRLGGSYEQYF
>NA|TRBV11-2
CASSLRQRSEQYF
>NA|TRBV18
CASRLGGTAGERETQYF
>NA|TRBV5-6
CASSPGTGNQPQHF
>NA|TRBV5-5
CASSLAPGQPNEKLFF
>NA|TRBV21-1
CASLYNTDRTVEIAKNIQYF
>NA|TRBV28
CASRSAGNTIYF
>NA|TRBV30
CAWNRGGWGNEQFF
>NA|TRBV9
CASSVDGLAGVYEQYF
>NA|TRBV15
CATSPTEFNSPLHF
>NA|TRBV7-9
CASSRDRARAFF
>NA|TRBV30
CAWSASDRPNYGYTF
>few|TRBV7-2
CASSTRQGMNTEAFF
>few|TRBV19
CASSIDGPGSSGNTIYF
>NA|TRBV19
CASSATSGVGAQPQHF
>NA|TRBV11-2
CASSRPTRSTGELFF
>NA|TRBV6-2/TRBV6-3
CASSSDRAPSGELFF
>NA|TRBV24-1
CATSDLRTGGKNTQYF
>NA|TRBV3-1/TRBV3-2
CASSLAGGGYEQYF
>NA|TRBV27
CASSYSGTTNEQFF
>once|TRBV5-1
CASSLRGGEVNTEAFF
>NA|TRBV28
CASSPTTGESYNEQFF
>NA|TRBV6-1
CASRLDRLNTGELFF
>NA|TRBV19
CASGPGQGLNEKLFF
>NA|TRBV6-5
CASRTFGGSTEAFF
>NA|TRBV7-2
CASSPQGFNQPQHF
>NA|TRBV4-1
CASSQQGAGSNQPQHF
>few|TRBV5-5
CASSLAAGLAGDRTMSYFF
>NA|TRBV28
CASSFPQGYEAFF
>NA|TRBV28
CASSLSTGPNTEAFF
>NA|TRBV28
CASFGGSTDTQYF
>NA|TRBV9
CASSGTTYEQYF
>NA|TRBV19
CASSRATTDTQYF
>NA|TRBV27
CASRVAGAYEQYF